The entry below describes one T cell receptor (beta chain). Antigen specificity is unknown. It was template switching that added a universal primer site, and there were unique molecular identifiers on the cDNA. TCRdb itself ran the 5' RACE reads through MiXCR, one entry per CDR3 protein. The table shows 350,000 to 450,000 distinct CDR3 sequences, with around a sixth occurring only once. The CDR3 extends over 14 amino acids. The germline V gene encodes CDR1 SGHTA and CDR2 FQGNSA. Unmatched junction bases numbered 3, after V lost 3 bases and J lost 2 bases. This record comes from a study of identical twins. Whole-study findings and limits: The study found that models underestimated out-of-frame TCR alpha sharing in monozygotic twins. For out-of-frame beta sequences, excess twin sharing was weaker. While abundant cord blood beta clonotypes carried fewer insertions, memory repertoires showed no such pattern.

This TCR derives from a man between 45 and 60 years old in good health. Sequences were obtained from naive T cells sorted from blood. V and J are TRBV7-2 and TRBJ1-1, with TRBD1 matching over 7 bases. The CDR3 sequence is CASSLGQFNTEAFF. CDR3 sequence (DNA): TGTGCCAGCAGCTTGGGACAGTTCAACACTGAAGCTTTCTTT.